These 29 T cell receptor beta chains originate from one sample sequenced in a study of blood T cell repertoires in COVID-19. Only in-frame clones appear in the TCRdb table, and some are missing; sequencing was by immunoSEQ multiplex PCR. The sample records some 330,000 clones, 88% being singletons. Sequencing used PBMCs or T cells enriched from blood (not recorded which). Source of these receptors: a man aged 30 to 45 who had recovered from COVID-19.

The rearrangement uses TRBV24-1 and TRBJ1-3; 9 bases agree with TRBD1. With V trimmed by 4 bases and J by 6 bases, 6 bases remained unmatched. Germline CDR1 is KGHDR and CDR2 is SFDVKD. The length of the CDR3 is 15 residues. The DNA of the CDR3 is TGTGCCACCAGTGAATCTGGACAGGGGCTAAACACCATATATTTT. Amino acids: CATSESGQGLNTIYF.

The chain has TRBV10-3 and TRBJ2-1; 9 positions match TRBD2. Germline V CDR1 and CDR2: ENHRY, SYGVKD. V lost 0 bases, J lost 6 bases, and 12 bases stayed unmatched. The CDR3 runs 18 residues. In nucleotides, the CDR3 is TGTGCCATCAGTGAGTCGTGGCGGGGGGGTCCTGTATTCAATGAGCAGTTCTTC. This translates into CAISESWRGGPVFNEQFF.

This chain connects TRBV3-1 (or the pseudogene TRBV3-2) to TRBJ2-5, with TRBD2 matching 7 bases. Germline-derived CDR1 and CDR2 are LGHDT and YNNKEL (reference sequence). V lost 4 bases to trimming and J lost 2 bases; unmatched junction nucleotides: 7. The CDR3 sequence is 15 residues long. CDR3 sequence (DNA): TGTGCCAGCAGCCCGTACGGGACTACTCAAGAGACCCAGTACTTC. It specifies CASSPYGTTQETQYF.

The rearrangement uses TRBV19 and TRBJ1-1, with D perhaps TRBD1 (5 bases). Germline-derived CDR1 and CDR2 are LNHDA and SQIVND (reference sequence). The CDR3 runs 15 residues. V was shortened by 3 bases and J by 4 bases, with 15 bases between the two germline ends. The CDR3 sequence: CASSIGQGIFTEAFF. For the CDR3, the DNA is TGTGCCAGTAGTATCGGACAAGGGATTTTCACTGAAGCTTTCTTT.

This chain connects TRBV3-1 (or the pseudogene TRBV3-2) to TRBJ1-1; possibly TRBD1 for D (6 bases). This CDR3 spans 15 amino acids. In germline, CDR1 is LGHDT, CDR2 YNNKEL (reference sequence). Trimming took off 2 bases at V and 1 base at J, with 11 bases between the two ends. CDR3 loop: CASSQQPGQNTEAFF. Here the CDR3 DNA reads TGTGCCAGCAGCCAACAACCGGGACAGAACACTGAAGCTTTCTTT.

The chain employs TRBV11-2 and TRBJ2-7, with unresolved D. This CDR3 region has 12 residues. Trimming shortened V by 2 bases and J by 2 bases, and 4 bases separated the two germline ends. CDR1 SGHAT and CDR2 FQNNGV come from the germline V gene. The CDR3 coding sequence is TGTGCCAGCAGCTTAACAGCCTACGAGCAGTACTTC. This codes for CASSLTAYEQYF. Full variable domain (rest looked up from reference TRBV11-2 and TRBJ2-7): EAGVAQSPRYKIIEKRQSVAFWCNPISGHATLYWYQQILGQGPKLLIQFQNNGVVDDSQLPKDRFSAERLKGVDSTLKIQPAKLEDSAVYLCASSLTAYEQYFGPGTRLTVT.

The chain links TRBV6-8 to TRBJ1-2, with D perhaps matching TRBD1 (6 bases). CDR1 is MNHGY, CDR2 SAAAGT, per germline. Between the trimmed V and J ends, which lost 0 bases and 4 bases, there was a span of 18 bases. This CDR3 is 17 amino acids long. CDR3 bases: TGTGCCAGCAGTTACTCGTTAGACAGGCCGTCGGGCTATGGCTACACCTTC. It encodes CASSYSLDRPSGYGYTF.

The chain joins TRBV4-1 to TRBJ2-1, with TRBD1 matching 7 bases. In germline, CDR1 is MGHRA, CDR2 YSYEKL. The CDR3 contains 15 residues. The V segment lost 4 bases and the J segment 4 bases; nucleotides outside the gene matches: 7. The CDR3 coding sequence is TGCGCCAGCAGCCCCGACAGGGTCGATTACAATGAGCAGTTCTTC. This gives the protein CASSPDRVDYNEQFF.

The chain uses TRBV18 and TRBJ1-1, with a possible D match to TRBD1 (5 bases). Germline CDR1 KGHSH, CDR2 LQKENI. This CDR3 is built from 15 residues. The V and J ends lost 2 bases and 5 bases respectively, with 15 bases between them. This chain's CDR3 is CASSPVGAGWTEAFF. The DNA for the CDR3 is TGTGCCAGCTCACCAGTTGGGGCAGGTTGGACTGAAGCTTTCTTT.

The CDR3 nucleotides are TGTGCCTGGACGGAGATTGGGACAAGCACCATATATTTT. Encoded protein: CAWTEIGTSTIYF. This chain links TRBV30 with TRBJ1-3, with D possibly TRBD1 on 6 matching bases. Germline V gives CDR1 GTSNPN, CDR2 SVGIG (reference sequence). V lost 4 bases to trimming and J lost 9 bases, with 16 bases between them. This CDR3 spans 13 amino acids. The variable domain in full, completed from reference TRBV30 and TRBJ1-3, reads SQTIHQWPATLVQPVGSPLSLECTVEGTSNPNLYWYRQAAGRGLQLLFYSVGIGQISSEVPQNLSASRPQDRQFILSSKKLLLSDSGFYLCAWTEIGTSTIYFGEGSWLTVV.

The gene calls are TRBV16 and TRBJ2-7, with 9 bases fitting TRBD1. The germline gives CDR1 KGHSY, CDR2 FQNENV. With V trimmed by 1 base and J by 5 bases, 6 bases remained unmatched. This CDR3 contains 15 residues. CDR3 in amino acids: CASSQFGQGRHEQYF. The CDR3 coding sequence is TGTGCCAGCAGCCAATTTGGACAGGGGCGGCACGAGCAGTACTTC. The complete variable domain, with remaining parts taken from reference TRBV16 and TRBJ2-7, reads GEEVAQTPKHLVRGEGQKAKLYCAPIKGHSYVFWYQQVLKNEFKFLISFQNENVFDETGMPKERFSAKCLPNSPCSLEIQATKLEDSAVYFCASSQFGQGRHEQYFGPGTRLTVT.

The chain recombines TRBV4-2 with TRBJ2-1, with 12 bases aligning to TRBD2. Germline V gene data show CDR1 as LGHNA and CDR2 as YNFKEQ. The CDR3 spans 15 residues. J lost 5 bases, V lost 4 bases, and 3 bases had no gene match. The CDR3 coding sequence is TGTGCCAGCAGCCCAACTAGCGGGGGGCACAATGAGCAGTTCTTC. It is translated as CASSPTSGGHNEQFF.

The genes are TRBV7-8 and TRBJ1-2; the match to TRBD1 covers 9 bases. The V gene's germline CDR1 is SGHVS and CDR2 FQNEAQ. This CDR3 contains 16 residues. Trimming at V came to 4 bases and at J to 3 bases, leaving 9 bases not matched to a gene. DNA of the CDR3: TGTGCCAGCAGCTCATACAGGGGGCTCGTGGACTATGGCTACACCTTC. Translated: CASSSYRGLVDYGYTF. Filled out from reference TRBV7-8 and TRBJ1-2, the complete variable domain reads GAGVSQSPRYKVAKRGQDVALRCDPISGHVSLFWYQQALGQGPEFLTYFQNEAQLDKSGLPSDRFFAERPEGSVSTLKIQRTQQEDSAVYLCASSSYRGLVDYGYTFGSGTRLTVV.

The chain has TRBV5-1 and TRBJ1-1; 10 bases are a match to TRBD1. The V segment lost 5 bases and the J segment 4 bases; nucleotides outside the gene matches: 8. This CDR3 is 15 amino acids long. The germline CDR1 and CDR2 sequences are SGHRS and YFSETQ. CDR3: CASRQRQGASTEAFF. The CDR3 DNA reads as TGCGCCAGCAGACAGAGACAGGGGGCTAGCACTGAAGCTTTCTTT.

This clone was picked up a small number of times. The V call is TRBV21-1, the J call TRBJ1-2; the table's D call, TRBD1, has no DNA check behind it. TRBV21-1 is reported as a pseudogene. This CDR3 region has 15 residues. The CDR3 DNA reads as TGTGCCAGCAGCCCTCGGACAGGTAAGGCTACTGGCTACACCTTC. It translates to CASSPRTGKATGYTF.

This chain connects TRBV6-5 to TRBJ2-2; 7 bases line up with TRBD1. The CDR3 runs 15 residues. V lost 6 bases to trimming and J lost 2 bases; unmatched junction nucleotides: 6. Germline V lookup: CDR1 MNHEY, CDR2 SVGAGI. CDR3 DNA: TGTGCCAGCAGCCTCGGGACAGACAACACCGGGGAGCTGTTTTTT. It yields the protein CASSLGTDNTGELFF.

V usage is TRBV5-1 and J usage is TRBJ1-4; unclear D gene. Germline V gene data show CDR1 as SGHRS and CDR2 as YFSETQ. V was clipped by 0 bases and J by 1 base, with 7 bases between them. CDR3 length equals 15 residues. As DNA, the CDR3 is TGCGCCAGCAGCTTGGAGGCAGGAACTAATGAAAAACTGTTTTTT. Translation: CASSLEAGTNEKLFF.

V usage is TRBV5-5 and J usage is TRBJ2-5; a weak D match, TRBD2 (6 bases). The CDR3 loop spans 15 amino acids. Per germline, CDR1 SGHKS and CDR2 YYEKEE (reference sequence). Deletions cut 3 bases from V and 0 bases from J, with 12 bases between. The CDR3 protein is CASSWDSSHQETQYF. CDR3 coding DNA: TGTGCCAGCAGCTGGGACTCCAGCCACCAAGAGACCCAGTACTTC.

This chain's CDR3 is CASSDGTGGHGYTF. CDR3 sequence (DNA): TGTGCCAGCAGTGACGGGACAGGGGGCCATGGCTACACCTTC. This chain links TRBV2 with TRBJ1-2, with 12 bases lining up with TRBD1. The germline V gene encodes CDR1 SNHLY and CDR2 FYNNEI. CDR3 size: 14 residues. V lost 3 bases, J lost 6 bases, and 2 bases stayed unmatched.

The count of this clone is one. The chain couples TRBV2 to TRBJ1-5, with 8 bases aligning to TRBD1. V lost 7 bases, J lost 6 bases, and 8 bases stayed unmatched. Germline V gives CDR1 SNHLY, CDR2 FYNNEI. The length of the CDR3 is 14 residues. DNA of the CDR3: TGTGCCAGCACTCCGACAGGGGTTGGTCAGCCCCAGCATTTT. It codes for CASTPTGVGQPQHF.

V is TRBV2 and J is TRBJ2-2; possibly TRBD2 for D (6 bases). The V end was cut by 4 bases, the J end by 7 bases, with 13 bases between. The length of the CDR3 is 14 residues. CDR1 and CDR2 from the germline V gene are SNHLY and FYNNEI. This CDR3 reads CASSGAGRNGELFF. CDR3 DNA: TGTGCCAGCAGTGGGGCAGGGAGGAACGGGGAGCTGTTTTTT.

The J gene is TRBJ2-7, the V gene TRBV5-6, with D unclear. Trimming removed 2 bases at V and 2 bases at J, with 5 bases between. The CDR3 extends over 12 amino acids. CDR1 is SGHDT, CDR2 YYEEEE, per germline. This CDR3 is CASSLSAYEQYF. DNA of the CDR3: TGTGCCAGCAGCTTATCTGCCTACGAGCAGTACTTC.

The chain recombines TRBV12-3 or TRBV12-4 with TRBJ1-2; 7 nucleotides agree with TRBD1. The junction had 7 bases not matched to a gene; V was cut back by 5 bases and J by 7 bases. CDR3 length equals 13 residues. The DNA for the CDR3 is TGTGCCAGCAGTCCCGGGACAGTACCTGGCTACACCTTC. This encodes CASSPGTVPGYTF.

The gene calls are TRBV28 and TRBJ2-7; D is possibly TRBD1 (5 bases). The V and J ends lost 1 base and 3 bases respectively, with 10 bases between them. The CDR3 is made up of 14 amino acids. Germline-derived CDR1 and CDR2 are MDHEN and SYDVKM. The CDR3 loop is CASSLSGSGYEQYF. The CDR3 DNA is TGTGCCAGCAGTTTATCAGGGTCTGGCTACGAGCAGTACTTC.

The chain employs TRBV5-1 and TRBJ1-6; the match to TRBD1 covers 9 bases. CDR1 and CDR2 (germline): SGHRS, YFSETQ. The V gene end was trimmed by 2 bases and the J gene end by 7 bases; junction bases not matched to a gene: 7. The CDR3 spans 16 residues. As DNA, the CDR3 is TGCGCCAGCAGCTTAGATGGGACAGGGAGGAATTCACCCCTCCACTTT. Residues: CASSLDGTGRNSPLHF. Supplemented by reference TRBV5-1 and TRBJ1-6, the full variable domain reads KAGVTQTPRYLIKTRGQQVTLSCSPISGHRSVSWYQQTPGQGLQFLFEYFSETQRNKGNFPGRFSGRQFSNSRSEMNVSTLELGDSALYLCASSLDGTGRNSPLHFGNGTRLTVT.

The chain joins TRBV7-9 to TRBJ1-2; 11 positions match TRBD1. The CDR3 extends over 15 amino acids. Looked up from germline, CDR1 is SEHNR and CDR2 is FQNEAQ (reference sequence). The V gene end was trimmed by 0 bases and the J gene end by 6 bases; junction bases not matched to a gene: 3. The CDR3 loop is CASSLAWDRGNGYTF. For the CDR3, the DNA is TGTGCCAGCAGCTTAGCTTGGGACAGGGGGAATGGCTACACCTTC. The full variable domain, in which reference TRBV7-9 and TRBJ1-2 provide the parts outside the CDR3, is DTGVSQNPRHKITKRGQNVTFRCDPISEHNRLYWYRQTLGQGPEFLTYFQNEAQLEKSRLLSDRFSAERPKGSFSTLEIQRTEQGDSAMYLCASSLAWDRGNGYTFGSGTRLTVV.

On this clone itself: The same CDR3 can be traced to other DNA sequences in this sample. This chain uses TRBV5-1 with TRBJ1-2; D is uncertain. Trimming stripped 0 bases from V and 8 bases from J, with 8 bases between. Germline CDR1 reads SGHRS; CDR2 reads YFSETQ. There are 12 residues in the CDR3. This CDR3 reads CASSLDAAGYTF. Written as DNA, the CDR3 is TGCGCCAGCAGCTTGGACGCGGCGGGCTACACCTTC.

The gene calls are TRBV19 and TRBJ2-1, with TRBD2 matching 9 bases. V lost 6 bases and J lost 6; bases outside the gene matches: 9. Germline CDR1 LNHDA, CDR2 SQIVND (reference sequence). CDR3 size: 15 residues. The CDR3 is CASSPPGLAFNEQFF. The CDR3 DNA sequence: TGTGCCAGTAGCCCCCCGGGACTAGCCTTCAATGAGCAGTTCTTC.

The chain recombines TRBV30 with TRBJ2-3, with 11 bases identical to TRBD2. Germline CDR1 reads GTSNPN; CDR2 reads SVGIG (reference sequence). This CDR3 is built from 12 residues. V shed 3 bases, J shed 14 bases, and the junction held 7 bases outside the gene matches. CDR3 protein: CAWSPTGLAGYF. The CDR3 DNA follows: TGTGCCTGGAGCCCGACTGGACTAGCGGGGTATTTT.